Each of the 23 T cell receptor beta chains below was sequenced from the same sample in a study of shared T cell receptors in the human thymus. The assay was immunoSEQ multiplex PCR, and TCRdb's table has in-frame clones only and misses some. The sample holds some 700,000 clones, approximately 85% seen once. The data also belong to a second study, concerning human thymus T cells.

Input material: thymocytes. Receptors were obtained from a girl in the first two years of life with a congenital heart defect.

This chain connects TRBV7-2 to TRBJ2-3; TRBD2 agrees at 7 bases. Germline assignment: CDR1 SGHTA and CDR2 FQGNSA. This CDR3 has 16 amino acids. V gave up 5 bases and J gave up 0 bases; unmatched junction bases: 8. CDR3 region: CASSPRTRSSTDTQYF. DNA of the CDR3: TGTGCCAGCAGCCCCCGGACTAGATCTAGCACAGATACGCAGTATTTT.

J is TRBJ1-2 and V is TRBV28; 8 bases are shared with TRBD1. The CDR3 runs 15 residues. Trimming removed 5 bases from V and 3 bases from J; junction bases left unmatched: 8. Per the germline V gene, CDR1 is MDHEN and CDR2 is SYDVKM. CDR3 loop: CASSVRQGLDYGYTF. The CDR3 nucleotides are TGTGCCAGCAGTGTAAGACAGGGGCTCGACTATGGCTACACCTTC.

V is TRBV7-9 and J is TRBJ1-1; D might be TRBD1 (5 bases). In germline, CDR1 is SEHNR, CDR2 FQNEAQ (reference sequence). This CDR3 contains 16 residues. V lost 0 bases and J 1 base, leaving 12 bases between the germline ends. In DNA, the CDR3 is TGTGCCAGCAGCTTAGCGCGACAGACGCAGAACACTGAAGCTTTCTTT. This translates into CASSLARQTQNTEAFF.

The J gene is TRBJ1-2, the V gene TRBV9; 9 nucleotides align to TRBD1. The germline CDR1 and CDR2 sequences are SGDLS and YYNGEE. The CDR3 is 14 amino acids. V lost 1 base and J lost 6; bases outside the gene matches: 4. CDR3 nucleotides: TGTGCCAGCAGCGTATGGGACAGGGCTAATGGCTACACCTTC. Translation gives CASSVWDRANGYTF.

This rearrangement joins TRBV7-2 to TRBJ2-7; TRBD1 matches 12 bases. The V and J ends lost 5 bases and 5 bases, in that order; junction bases with no gene match: 16. The V gene's germline CDR1 is SGHTA and CDR2 FQGNSA. The CDR3 covers 18 residues. The CDR3 spells CASSPEMTRDRGQNEQYF. The CDR3 DNA reads as TGTGCCAGCAGCCCAGAAATGACTCGGGACAGGGGGCAGAACGAGCAGTACTTC.

This sequence joins TRBV6-5 and TRBJ2-7, with 8 bases identical to TRBD1. Per germline, CDR1 MNHEY and CDR2 SVGAGI. The CDR3 length is 15 residues. With V trimmed by 10 bases and J by 2 bases, 13 bases remained unmatched. The CDR3 protein is CAIRTGGSPPYEQYF. CDR3 sequence (DNA): TGTGCCATACGAACAGGGGGTTCACCCCCCTACGAGCAGTACTTC.

This chain joins TRBV28 and TRBJ2-7; TRBD2 matches at 7 bases. The germline gives CDR1 MDHEN, CDR2 SYDVKM. The CDR3 spans 14 residues. V shed 3 bases and J 9 bases; nucleotides not matched to a gene: 11. The DNA for the CDR3 is TGTGCCAGCAGTTTCGAAGGGACGTGGGGGGGGCAGTACTTC. Amino acid sequence: CASSFEGTWGGQYF.

V and J are TRBV29-1 and TRBJ1-3, with D possibly TRBD1 on 6 matching bases. Germline V gene data show CDR1 as SQVTM and CDR2 as ANQGSEA. This CDR3 comprises 17 residues. The V gene lost 0 bases and the J gene lost 0 bases, with 15 bases spanning the gap. This chain's CDR3 is CSVEDSQGSLSGNTIYF. The CDR3 DNA follows: TGCAGCGTTGAAGATTCGCAGGGGAGCCTCTCTGGAAACACCATATATTTT.

The rearrangement uses TRBV7-2 and TRBJ1-5; D uncertain. Germline values: CDR1 SGHTA, CDR2 FQGNSA. V lost 1 base and J lost 6, with 19 bases in between. CDR3 length: 17 amino acids. The CDR3 region is CASSLVGGQAQPQPQHF. CDR3 bases: TGTGCCAGCAGCTTAGTGGGTGGCCAGGCTCAACCTCAGCCCCAGCATTTT.

The J gene is TRBJ1-2, the V gene TRBV5-1; tentative D call: TRBD1 (6 bases). The ends were cut back, 5 bases at V and 4 bases at J, with 12 bases in the middle. The CDR3 totals 13 residues. The germline V gene encodes CDR1 SGHRS and CDR2 YFSETQ. CDR3 region: CASRDSRLYGYTF. The DNA for the CDR3 is TGCGCCAGCAGGGACAGCCGACTCTATGGCTACACCTTC.

J is TRBJ2-5 and V is TRBV4-1; maybe TRBD2 (6 bases). Germline-derived CDR1 and CDR2 are MGHRA and YSYEKL. This CDR3 region has 16 residues. V shed 0 bases and J shed 5 bases, with 16 bases lying between them. Written as DNA, the CDR3 is TGCGCCAGCAGCCAAGAATGCAGGGAGGCTTTGGAGACCCAGTACTTC. Amino acid sequence: CASSQECREALETQYF.

Only a few counts were recorded for this clone. The chain couples TRBV10-2 to TRBJ1-2; no reliable D call. CDR3 length: 13 amino acids. The germline V gene has CDR1 WSHSY and CDR2 SAAADI. Trimming cost V 6 bases and J 6 bases, with 14 bases left between them. The CDR3 DNA sequence: TGCGCCAGCAGCCCGGGAAAGAGTAATGGCTACACCTTC. It specifies CASSPGKSNGYTF.

This chain uses TRBV5-1 with TRBJ1-1; D is uncertain. The CDR3 contains 12 residues. CDR1 is SGHRS and CDR2 is YFSETQ in the germline V gene. Deletions cut 6 bases from V and 3 bases from J, with 9 bases between. The CDR3 region is CASTEGDTEAFF. The CDR3 coding sequence is TGCGCCAGCACTGAGGGTGACACTGAAGCTTTCTTT.

The V and J genes are TRBV7-2 and TRBJ1-2, with D possibly being TRBD1 (5 bases). This CDR3 has 15 residues. V lost 5 bases and J 1 base, leaving 14 bases between the germline ends. Germline CDR1 SGHTA, CDR2 FQGNSA. This CDR3 is CASSGGTARNYGYTF. CDR3 nucleotide sequence: TGTGCCAGCAGCGGAGGGACGGCGCGTAACTATGGCTACACCTTC.

This sequence joins TRBV28 and TRBJ1-5; D possibly corresponds to TRBD1 (5 bases). Trimming stripped 5 bases from V and 2 bases from J, with 22 bases between. Germline loops: CDR1 MDHEN, CDR2 SYDVKM. This CDR3 contains 18 residues. In DNA form, the CDR3 reads TGTGCCAGCAGTCCTGGGGACGCGCGGGGGATCGGCAATCAGCCCCAGCATTTT. Its protein product is CASSPGDARGIGNQPQHF.

The chain uses TRBV7-9 and TRBJ1-2; D may be TRBD1 (6 bases). V was cut by 7 bases and J by 5 bases, with 17 bases left in between. Germline CDR1 reads SEHNR; CDR2 reads FQNEAQ (reference sequence). This CDR3 contains 14 residues. The CDR3 spells CASTAGGLWYGYTF. DNA for the CDR3: TGTGCCAGCACCGCGGGGGGGCTATGGTATGGCTACACCTTC. Full variable domain (outside the CDR3, taken from reference TRBV7-9 and TRBJ1-2): DTGVSQNPRHKITKRGQNVTFRCDPISEHNRLYWYRQTLGQGPEFLTYFQNEAQLEKSRLLSDRFSAERPKGSFSTLEIQRTEQGDSAMYLCASTAGGLWYGYTFGSGTRLTVV.

This chain uses TRBV5-1 with TRBJ2-1; TRBD2 is a possible D gene (6 bases). The CDR3 runs 18 residues. The V gene's germline CDR1 is SGHRS and CDR2 YFSETQ. V lost 4 bases and J 6 bases, leaving 26 bases between the germline ends. The CDR3 DNA reads TGCGCCAGCAGCCTCTCCCGGGTAACAATTTTCGGGAGCAATGAGCAGTTCTTC. It specifies CASSLSRVTIFGSNEQFF.

The V gene is TRBV29-1, the J gene TRBJ2-7, with 9 bases matching TRBD1. The V gene's germline CDR1 is SQVTM and CDR2 ANQGSEA. V shed 4 bases, J shed 3 bases, and the junction held 13 bases outside the gene matches. CDR3 size: 16 residues. CDR3 sequence: CSVGGPGGTGRYEQYF. CDR3 nucleotides: TGCAGCGTTGGTGGGCCAGGTGGGACAGGGCGCTACGAGCAGTACTTC.

The chain links TRBV5-4 to TRBJ2-3, with unresolved D. Trimming cost V 4 bases and J 4 bases, with 10 bases left between them. The CDR3 spans 13 residues. The germline gives CDR1 SGHNT, CDR2 YYREEE (reference sequence). CDR3 amino acids: CASSVGPPDTQYF. The DNA for the CDR3 is TGTGCCAGCAGCGTTGGCCCGCCAGATACGCAGTATTTT.

The J gene is TRBJ2-5, the V gene TRBV7-9; tentative D call: TRBD2 (5 bases). CDR1 is SEHNR and CDR2 is FQNEAQ in the germline V gene (reference sequence). V lost 2 bases to trimming and J lost 2 bases, with 12 bases between them. CDR3 size: 15 residues. This chain's CDR3 is CASSLPTRAQETQYF. CDR3 coding DNA: TGTGCCAGCAGCTTACCCACGCGGGCACAAGAGACCCAGTACTTC.

The rearrangement joins TRBV19 to TRBJ1-1; the match to TRBD1 covers 7 bases. The V and J ends lost 5 bases and 1 base, in that order; junction bases with no gene match: 7. Germline values: CDR1 LNHDA, CDR2 SQIVND (reference sequence). There are 15 residues in the CDR3. The CDR3: CASSPRPGGNTEAFF. The CDR3 nucleotides are TGTGCCAGTAGTCCCCGCCCAGGGGGGAACACTGAAGCTTTCTTT.

The chain carries TRBV28 and TRBJ2-3, with a weak D call TRBD1 (6 bases). Germline lookup yields CDR1 MDHEN and CDR2 SYDVKM. V was cut by 2 bases and J by 3 bases, with 12 bases left in between. CDR3 length equals 15 residues. The CDR3 nucleotides are TGTGCCAGCAGTTTAAAGGGGGTGATAACAGATACGCAGTATTTT. Protein product: CASSLKGVITDTQYF.

This clone is a singleton in its sample. The chain couples TRBV27 to TRBJ2-1; TRBD1 aligns across 7 bases. The CDR3 is 16 residues long. The V gene end was trimmed by 4 bases and the J gene end by 0 bases; junction bases not matched to a gene: 6. CDR1 is MNHEY and CDR2 is SMNVEV in the germline V gene (reference sequence). The CDR3 DNA sequence: TGTGCCAGCAGTTATGGGACAGCCTCCTCCTACAATGAGCAGTTCTTC. Encoded protein: CASSYGTASSYNEQFF.